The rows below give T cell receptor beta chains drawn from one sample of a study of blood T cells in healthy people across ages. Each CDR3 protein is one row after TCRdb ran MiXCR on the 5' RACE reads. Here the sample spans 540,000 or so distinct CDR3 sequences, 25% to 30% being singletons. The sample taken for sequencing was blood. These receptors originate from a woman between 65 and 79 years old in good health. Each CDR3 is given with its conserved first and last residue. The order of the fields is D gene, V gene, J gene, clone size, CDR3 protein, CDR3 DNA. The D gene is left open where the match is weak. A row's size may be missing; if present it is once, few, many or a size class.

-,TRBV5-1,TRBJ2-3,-,CASSWATSTDTQYF,TGCGCCAGCAGCTGGGCCACTAGCACAGATACGCAGTATTTT
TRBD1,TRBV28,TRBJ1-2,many,CASSPGQGYYGYTF,TGTGCCAGCAGTCCAGGACAGGGATATTATGGCTACACCTTC
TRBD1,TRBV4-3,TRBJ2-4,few,CASSHVTGGEGNIQYF,TGCGCCAGCAGCCACGTAACAGGGGGCGAGGGAAACATTCAGTACTTC
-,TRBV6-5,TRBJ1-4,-,CASKGAATNEKLFF,TGTGCCAGCAAGGGAGCTGCAACTAATGAAAAACTGTTTTTT
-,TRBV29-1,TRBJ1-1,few,CSARPGVAEAFF,TGCAGCGCTAGGCCAGGGGTGGCTGAAGCTTTCTTT
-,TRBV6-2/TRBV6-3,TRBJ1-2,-,CASKSEGYYGYTF,TGTGCCAGCAAGTCGGAGGGATACTATGGCTACACCTTC
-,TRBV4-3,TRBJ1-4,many,CASSQGQLPNEKLFF,TGCGCCAGCAGCCAAGGACAGCTACCAAATGAAAAACTGTTTTTT
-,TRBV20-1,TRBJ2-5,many,CSARDAKTQYF,TGCAGTGCTAGAGATGCGAAGACCCAGTACTTC
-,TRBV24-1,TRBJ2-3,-,CATSLTGKWADTQYF,TGTGCCACCTCCCTAACAGGGAAGTGGGCAGATACGCAGTATTTT
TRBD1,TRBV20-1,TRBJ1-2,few,CSAGTENYGYTF,TGCAGTGCCGGGACAGAAAACTATGGCTACACCTTC
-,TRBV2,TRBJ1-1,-,CAGRITGEAFF,TGTGCCGGCAGGATTACAGGGGAAGCTTTCTTT
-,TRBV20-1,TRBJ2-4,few,CSAIAAPIQYF,TGCAGTGCTATAGCGGCCCCCATTCAGTACTTC
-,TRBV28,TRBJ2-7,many,CASSPRYEQYF,TGTGCCAGCAGTCCACGCTACGAGCAGTACTTC
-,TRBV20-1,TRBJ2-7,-,CSARGTISSEQYF,TGCAGTGCTAGAGGGACCATCTCCAGCGAGCAGTACTTC
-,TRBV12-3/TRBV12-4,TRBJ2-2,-,CASRLNMNTGELFF,TGTGCCAGCAGGCTTAACATGAACACCGGGGAGCTGTTTTTT
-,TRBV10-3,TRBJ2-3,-,CAIRSRLEGYTDTQYF,TGTGCCATCAGAAGCCGGCTGGAGGGCTACACAGATACGCAGTATTTT
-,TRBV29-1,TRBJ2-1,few,CSVDTESSYNEQFF,TGCAGCGTTGATACAGAGAGCTCCTACAATGAGCAGTTCTTC
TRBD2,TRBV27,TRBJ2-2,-,CASGLGGTGELFF,TGTGCCAGCGGCTTGGGGGGGACCGGGGAGCTGTTTTTT
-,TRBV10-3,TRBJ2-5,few,CAIAPRGEETQYF,TGTGCCATCGCTCCCAGGGGGGAGGAGACCCAGTACTTC
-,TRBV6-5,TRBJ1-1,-,CASGSPAGGGGTEAFF,TGTGCCAGCGGTTCCCCGGCGGGGGGCGGAGGCACTGAAGCTTTCTTT
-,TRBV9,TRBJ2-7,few,CASSVGGAHYEQYF,TGTGCCAGCAGCGTAGGGGGGGCCCACTACGAGCAGTACTTC
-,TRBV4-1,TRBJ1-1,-,CASSQVGGMNTEAFF,TGCGCCAGCAGCCAAGTCGGGGGGATGAACACTGAAGCTTTCTTT
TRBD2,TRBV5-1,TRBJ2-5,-,CASSINGGVYEQCF,TGCGCCAGCAGCATCAACGGGGGGGTCTACGAGCAGTGCTTC
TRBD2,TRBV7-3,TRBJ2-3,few,CASSPGVAGGTTDTQYF,TGTGCCAGCAGCCCTGGGGTTGCGGGGGGGACCACAGATACGCAGTATTTT
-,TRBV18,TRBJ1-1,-,CASSPGIQGSGTEAFF,TGTGCCAGCTCACCCGGCATACAGGGTAGCGGCACTGAAGCTTTCTTT
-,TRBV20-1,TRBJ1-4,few,CSAVTSDRNKKLFF,TGCAGTGCGGTAACCTCGGACAGAAATAAAAAACTGTTTTTT
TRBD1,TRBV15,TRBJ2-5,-,CATSGGQLQETQYF,TGTGCCACCAGCGGGGGACAGCTACAAGAGACCCAGTACTTC
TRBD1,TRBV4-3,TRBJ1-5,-,CASSQVTGGNQPQHF,TGCGCCAGCAGCCAGGTGACAGGGGGTAATCAGCCCCAGCATTTT
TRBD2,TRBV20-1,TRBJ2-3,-,CSAGPTSPSWNTQYF,TGCAGTGCTGGTCCGACTAGCCCCAGTTGGAATACGCAGTATTTT
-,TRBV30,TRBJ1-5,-,CAWSHSSNQPQHF,TGTGCCTGGAGTCACAGTAGCAATCAGCCCCAGCATTTT
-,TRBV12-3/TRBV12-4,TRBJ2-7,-,CASSLSGIPYEQYF,TGTGCCAGCAGTTTAAGTGGGATTCCCTACGAGCAGTACTTC
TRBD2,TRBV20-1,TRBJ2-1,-,CSVIDPGLARYNEQFF,TGCAGTGTCATAGATCCGGGACTAGCGCGTTACAATGAGCAGTTCTTC
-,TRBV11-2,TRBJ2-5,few,CASSLGFQGETQYF,TGTGCCAGCAGCTTAGGATTTCAGGGAGAGACCCAGTACTTC
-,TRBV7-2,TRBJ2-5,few,CASSLSGTRGETQYF,TGTGCCAGCAGCTTGTCAGGGACGCGTGGCGAGACCCAGTACTTC
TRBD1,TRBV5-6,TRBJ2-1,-,CASSARQGQGSYNEQFF,TGTGCCAGCAGCGCTAGACAGGGTCAAGGCTCCTACAATGAGCAGTTCTTC
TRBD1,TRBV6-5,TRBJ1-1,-,CASTRDRRGTEAFF,TGTGCCAGCACAAGGGACAGGAGGGGTACTGAAGCTTTCTTT